The T cell receptor beta chain under discussion was sequenced for a study of OX40 agonist ivuxolimab in advanced cancers. Germline-derived CDR1 and CDR2 are LGHNT and FRNRAP. Trimming took 2 bases from V and 0 from J, leaving 7 bases between them. This CDR3 has 14 amino acids. Only in-frame clones appear in the TCRdb table, and some are missing; sequencing was by immunoSEQ multiplex PCR. Altogether approximately 38,000 clones are present, more than 75% being singletons, with the ten largest covering approximately 31%. This chain connects TRBV12-5 to TRBJ1-1; perhaps TRBD1 as D (5 bases). The clonotype was recovered from an adult with an advanced solid tumor such as melanoma, head and neck, liver or kidney cancer. The specimen comprised CD4+ or CD8+ T cells sorted from blood, sampled in a trial of the OX40 agonist ivuxolimab. CDR3 DNA sequence: TGTGCTAGTGGTTTGCCCAGGGTGAACACTGAAGCTTTCTTT. This sequence encodes CASGLPRVNTEAFF.